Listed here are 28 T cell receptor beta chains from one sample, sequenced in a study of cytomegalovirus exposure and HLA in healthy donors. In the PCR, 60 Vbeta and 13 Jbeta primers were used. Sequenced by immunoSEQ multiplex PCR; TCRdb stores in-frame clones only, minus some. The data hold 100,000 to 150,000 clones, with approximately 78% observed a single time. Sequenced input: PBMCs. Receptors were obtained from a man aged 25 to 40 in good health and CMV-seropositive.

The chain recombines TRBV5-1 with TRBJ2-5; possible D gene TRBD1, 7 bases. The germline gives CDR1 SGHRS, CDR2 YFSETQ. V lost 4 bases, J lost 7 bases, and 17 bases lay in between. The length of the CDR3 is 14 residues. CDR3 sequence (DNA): TGCGCCAGCAGCACCCGACAGGGACTCGGGACCCAGTACTTC. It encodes CASSTRQGLGTQYF.

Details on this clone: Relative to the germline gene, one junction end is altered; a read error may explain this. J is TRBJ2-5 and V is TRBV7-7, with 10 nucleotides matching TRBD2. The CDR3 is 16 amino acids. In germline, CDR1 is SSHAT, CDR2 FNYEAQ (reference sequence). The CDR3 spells CASSPGASGGQETQYF. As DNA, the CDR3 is TGTGCTAGCAGCCCCGGGGCTAGCGGGGGACAAGAGACCCAGTACTTC.

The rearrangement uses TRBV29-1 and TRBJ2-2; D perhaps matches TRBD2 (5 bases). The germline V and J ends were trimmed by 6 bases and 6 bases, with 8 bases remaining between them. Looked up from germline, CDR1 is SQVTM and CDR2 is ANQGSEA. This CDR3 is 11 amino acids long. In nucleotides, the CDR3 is TGCAGCGTCGTCGGGGCCGGGGAGCTGTTTTTT. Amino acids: CSVVGAGELFF.

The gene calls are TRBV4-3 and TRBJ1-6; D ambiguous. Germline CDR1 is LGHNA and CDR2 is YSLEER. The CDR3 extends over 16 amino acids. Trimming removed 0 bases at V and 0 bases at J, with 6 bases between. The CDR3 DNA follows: TGCGCCAGCAGCCAAGATCGGAGCTCCTATAATTCACCCCTCCACTTT. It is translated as CASSQDRSSYNSPLHF.

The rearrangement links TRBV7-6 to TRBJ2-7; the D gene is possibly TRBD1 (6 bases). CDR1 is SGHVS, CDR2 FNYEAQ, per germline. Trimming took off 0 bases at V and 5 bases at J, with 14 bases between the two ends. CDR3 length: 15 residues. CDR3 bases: TGTGCCAGCAGCTTAGCGGCAGGGGAGTGGAACGAGCAGTACTTC. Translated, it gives CASSLAAGEWNEQYF.

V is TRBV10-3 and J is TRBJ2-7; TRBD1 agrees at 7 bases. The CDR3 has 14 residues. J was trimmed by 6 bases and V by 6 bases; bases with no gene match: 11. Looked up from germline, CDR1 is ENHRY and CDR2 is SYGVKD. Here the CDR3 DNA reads TGTGCCATCAGATTCAGGGACAGTTCAGTCGAGCAGTACTTC. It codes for CAIRFRDSSVEQYF.

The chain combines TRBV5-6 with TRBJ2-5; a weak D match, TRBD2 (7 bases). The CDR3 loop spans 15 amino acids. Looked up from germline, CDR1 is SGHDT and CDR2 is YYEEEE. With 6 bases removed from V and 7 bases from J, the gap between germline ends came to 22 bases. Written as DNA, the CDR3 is TGTGCCAGCACCTCAGGAGAGGGGAGGGGGGGGACCCAGTACTTC. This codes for CASTSGEGRGGTQYF.

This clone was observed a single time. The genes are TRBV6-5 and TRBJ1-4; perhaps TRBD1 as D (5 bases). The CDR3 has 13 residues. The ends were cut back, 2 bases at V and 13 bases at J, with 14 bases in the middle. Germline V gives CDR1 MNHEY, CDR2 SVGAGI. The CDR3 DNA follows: TGTGCCAGCAGTTACCTGGCAGGGAGGAGACTGTTTTTT. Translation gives CASSYLAGRRLFF.

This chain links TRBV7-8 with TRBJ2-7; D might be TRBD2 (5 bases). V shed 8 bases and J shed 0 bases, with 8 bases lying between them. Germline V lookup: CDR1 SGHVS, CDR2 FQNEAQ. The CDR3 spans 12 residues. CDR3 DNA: TGTGCCAGCGCGAGCGGCTCCTACGAGCAGTACTTC. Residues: CASASGSYEQYF.

CDR3 protein: CASSRWDRPNTGELFF. In DNA form, the CDR3 reads TGTGCCAGCAGCCGCTGGGACAGACCGAACACCGGGGAGCTGTTTTTT. The chain couples TRBV7-6 to TRBJ2-2; 7 nucleotides line up with TRBD1. CDR1 and CDR2 (germline): SGHVS, FNYEAQ. V lost 5 bases to trimming and J lost 0 bases; unmatched junction nucleotides: 6. There are 16 residues in the CDR3.

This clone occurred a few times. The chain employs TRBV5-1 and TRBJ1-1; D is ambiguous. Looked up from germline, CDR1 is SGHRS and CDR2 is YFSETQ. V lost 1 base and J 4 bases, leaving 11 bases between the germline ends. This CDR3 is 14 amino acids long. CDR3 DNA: TGCGCCAGCAGCTTGTGCGGGCCCTGCACTGAAGCTTTCTTT. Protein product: CASSLCGPCTEAFF.

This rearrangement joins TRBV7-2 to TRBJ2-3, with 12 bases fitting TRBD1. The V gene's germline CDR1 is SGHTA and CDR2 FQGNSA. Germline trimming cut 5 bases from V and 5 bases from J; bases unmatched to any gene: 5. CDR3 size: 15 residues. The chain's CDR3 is CASSPGTGGRDTQYF. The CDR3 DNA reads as TGTGCCAGCAGCCCCGGGACAGGGGGCAGAGATACGCAGTATTTT.

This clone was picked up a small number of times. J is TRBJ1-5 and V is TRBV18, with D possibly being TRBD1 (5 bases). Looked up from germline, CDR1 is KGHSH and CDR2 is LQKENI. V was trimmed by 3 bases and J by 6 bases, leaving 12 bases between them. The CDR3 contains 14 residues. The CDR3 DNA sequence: TGTGCCAGCTCACCCCAGGGATGGAGTCAGCCCCAGCATTTT. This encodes CASSPQGWSQPQHF.

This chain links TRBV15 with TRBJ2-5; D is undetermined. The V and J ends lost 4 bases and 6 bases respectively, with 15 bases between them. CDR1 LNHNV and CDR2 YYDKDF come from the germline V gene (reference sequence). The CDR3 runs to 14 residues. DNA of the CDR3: TGTGCCACCAGCATTTATGGAGTTGAAAAGACCCAGTACTTC. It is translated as CATSIYGVEKTQYF.

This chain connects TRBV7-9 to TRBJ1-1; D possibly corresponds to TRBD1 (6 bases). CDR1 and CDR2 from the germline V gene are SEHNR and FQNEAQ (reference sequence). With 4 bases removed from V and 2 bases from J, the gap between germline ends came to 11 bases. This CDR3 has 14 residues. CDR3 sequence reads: CASSSEQGNTEAFF. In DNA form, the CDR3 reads TGTGCCAGCAGCTCCGAACAGGGCAACACTGAAGCTTTCTTT. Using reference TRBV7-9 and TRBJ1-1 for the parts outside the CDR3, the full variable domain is DTGVSQNPRHKITKRGQNVTFRCDPISEHNRLYWYRQTLGQGPEFLTYFQNEAQLEKSRLLSDRFSAERPKGSFSTLEIQRTEQGDSAMYLCASSSEQGNTEAFFGQGTRLTVV.

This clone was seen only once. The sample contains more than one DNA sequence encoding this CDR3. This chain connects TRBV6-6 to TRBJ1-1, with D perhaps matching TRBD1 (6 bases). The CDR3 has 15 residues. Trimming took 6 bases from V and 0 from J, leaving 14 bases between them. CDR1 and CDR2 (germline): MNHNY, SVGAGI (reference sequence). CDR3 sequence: CASSPGQLMNTEAFF. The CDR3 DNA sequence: TGTGCCAGCAGCCCAGGACAGTTAATGAACACTGAAGCTTTCTTT.

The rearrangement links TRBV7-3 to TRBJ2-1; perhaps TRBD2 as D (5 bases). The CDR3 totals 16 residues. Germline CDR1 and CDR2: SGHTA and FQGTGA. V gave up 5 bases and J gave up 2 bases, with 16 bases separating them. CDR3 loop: CASSPGGVRAYNEQFF. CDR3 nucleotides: TGTGCCAGCAGCCCCGGAGGTGTGCGGGCCTACAATGAGCAGTTCTTC.

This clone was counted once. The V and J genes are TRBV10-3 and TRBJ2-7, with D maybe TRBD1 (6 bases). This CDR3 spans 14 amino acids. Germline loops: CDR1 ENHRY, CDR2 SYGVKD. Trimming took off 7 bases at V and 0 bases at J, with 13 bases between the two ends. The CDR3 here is CAIMSPGVSYEQYF. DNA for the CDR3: TGTGCCATCATGTCGCCAGGGGTCTCCTACGAGCAGTACTTC.

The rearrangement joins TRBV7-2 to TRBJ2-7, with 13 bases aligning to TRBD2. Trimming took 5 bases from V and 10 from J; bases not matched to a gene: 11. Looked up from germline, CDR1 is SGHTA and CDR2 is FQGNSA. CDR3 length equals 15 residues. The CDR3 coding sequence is TGTGCCAGCAGCCTTGGACTAGCGGGAGTAGTGGAACAGTACTTC. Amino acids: CASSLGLAGVVEQYF.

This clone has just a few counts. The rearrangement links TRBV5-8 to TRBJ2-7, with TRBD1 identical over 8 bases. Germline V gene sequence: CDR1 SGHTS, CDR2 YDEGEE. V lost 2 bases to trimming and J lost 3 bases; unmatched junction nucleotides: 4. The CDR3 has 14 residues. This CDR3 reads CASSLRQGNYEQYF. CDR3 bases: TGTGCCAGCAGCTTAAGACAGGGGAACTACGAGCAGTACTTC.

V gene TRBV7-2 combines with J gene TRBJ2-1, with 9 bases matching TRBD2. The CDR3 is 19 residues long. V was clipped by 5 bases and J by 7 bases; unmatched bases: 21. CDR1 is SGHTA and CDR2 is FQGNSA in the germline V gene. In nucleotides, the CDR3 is TGTGCCAGCAGCCCGGAGGGAGGGGGGCGACTAGCGGCCGTTAATGAGCAGTTCTTC. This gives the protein CASSPEGGGRLAAVNEQFF.

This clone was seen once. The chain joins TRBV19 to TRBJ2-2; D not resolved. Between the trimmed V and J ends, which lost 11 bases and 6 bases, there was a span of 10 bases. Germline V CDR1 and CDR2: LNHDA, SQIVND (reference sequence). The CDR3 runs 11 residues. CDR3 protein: CAADSPGELFF. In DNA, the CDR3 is TGTGCCGCCGACTCCCCCGGGGAGCTGTTTTTT.

For the CDR3, the DNA is TGTGCCAGTAGTACTACAGGGGCTAGCACAGATACGCAGTATTTT. Translated: CASSTTGASTDTQYF. This chain links TRBV19 with TRBJ2-3; 7 bases agree with TRBD1. V gave up 4 bases and J gave up 0 bases; unmatched junction bases: 4. The CDR3 has 15 amino acids. Germline loops: CDR1 LNHDA, CDR2 SQIVND (reference sequence).

The CDR3 here is CASSQGLSTGYEQYF. The DNA for the CDR3 is TGCGCCAGCAGCCAGGGTCTGTCCACGGGGTACGAGCAGTACTTC. The V call is TRBV4-1, the J call TRBJ2-7; a possible D gene is TRBD2 (5 bases). Trimming stripped 3 bases from V and 4 bases from J, with 16 bases between. Germline loops: CDR1 MGHRA, CDR2 YSYEKL. The CDR3 is 15 residues long.

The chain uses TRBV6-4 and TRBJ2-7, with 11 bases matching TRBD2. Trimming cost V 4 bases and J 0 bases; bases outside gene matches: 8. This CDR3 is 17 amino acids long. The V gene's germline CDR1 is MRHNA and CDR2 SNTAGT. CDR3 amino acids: CASSGPLAGGLSYEQYF. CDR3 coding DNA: TGTGCCAGCAGTGGCCCGTTAGCGGGAGGGCTCTCCTACGAGCAGTACTTC.

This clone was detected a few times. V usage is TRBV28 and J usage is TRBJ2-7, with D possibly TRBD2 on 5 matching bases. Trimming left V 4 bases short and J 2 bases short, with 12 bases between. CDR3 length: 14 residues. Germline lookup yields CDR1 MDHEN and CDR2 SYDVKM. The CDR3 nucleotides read TGTGCCAGCAGTTGGGGAGACGGAACCTACGAGCAGTACTTC. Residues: CASSWGDGTYEQYF.

The CDR3 DNA reads TGTGCCAGCAGCTTGGGGGCGCAGCCCCAGCATTTT. Translated: CASSLGAQPQHF. V usage is TRBV11-2 and J usage is TRBJ1-5; D perhaps matches TRBD1 (6 bases). Germline assignment: CDR1 SGHAT and CDR2 FQNNGV. The CDR3 loop spans 12 amino acids. Between the trimmed V and J ends, which lost 3 bases and 7 bases, there was a span of 7 bases.

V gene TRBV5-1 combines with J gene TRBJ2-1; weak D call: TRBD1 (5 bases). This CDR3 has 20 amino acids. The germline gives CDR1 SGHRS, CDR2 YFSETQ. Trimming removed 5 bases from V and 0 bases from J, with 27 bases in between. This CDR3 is CASSWFQGPLTPSSYNEQFF. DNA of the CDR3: TGCGCCAGCAGTTGGTTTCAGGGCCCCCTCACACCTAGCTCCTACAATGAGCAGTTCTTC.